This T cell receptor (beta chain) was documented in a study of T-cell reconstitution after alpha-beta-depleted transplantation in children. Whole-study results and caveats: From surviving recipient T cells and thymic progenitors came the high day-60 TCRbeta diversity observed in some patients. Reportedly, only several hundred clones from non-depleted graft cells drove alpha-beta T-cell counts at about two months. Counts and diversity of T cells one year after transplant came mostly from newly produced T cells.

About this clonotype itself: The antigen remains unidentified.

A library of TCRbeta sequences, prepared with unique molecular identifiers, was generated. TCRdb recomputed calls from the PCR reads with MiXCR, one row per CDR3 protein. The data contain fewer than 700,000 distinct CDR3 sequences, roughly 13% of them singletons. Germline CDR1 and CDR2: DFQATT and SNEGSKA (reference sequence). Trimming took 3 bases from V and 5 from J, leaving 14 bases between them. This CDR3 comprises 14 residues. This receptor was identified in a male patient under 18 who had a stem cell transplant for acute myeloid leukemia, so the T cells may come from the graft donor. The specimen comprised PBMCs, mostly from graft donor cells, sampled 360 days after TCRalphabeta/CD19-depleted stem cell transplant. The V and J genes are TRBV20-1 and TRBJ2-1; no definite D call. The CDR3 DNA follows: TGCAGTGCTAGCTCATGGGGTAGGGACAATGAGCAGTTCTTC. Its translation: CSASSWGRDNEQFF.